Listed here is a single T cell receptor beta chain. Its antigen is still unknown. Uncontrolled infection, other autoimmune disease, pregnancy or lactation disqualified patients from enrolment. Orbital computed tomography and thyroid ultrasound, together with serum TRAb and thyroxine and clinical symptoms, were used for diagnoses. The record originates from a study of T cells in Graves' hyperthyroidism and ophthalmopathy. The TCR beta CDR3 regions underwent amplification using RNA transcripts as the source. The HTBI primer set served for first-round RT-PCR of the TCR CDR3. Each CDR3 protein gets one entry after TCRdb re-called the multiplex PCR reads with MiXCR. The sample lists a few hundred thousand distinct CDR3 sequences, less than 20% occurring once. Overall study results and limits: Within blood appeared most thyroid clonotypes that had expanded above 0.001.

The material sequenced was blood. This sequence originates from a man aged 50-60 years with Graves' ophthalmopathy.

CDR3: CASSEGSGSVEQYF. CDR3 nucleotides: TGTGCCAGCAGTGAGGGCTCGGGATCTGTCGAGCAGTACTTC. The chain employs TRBV7-3 and TRBJ2-7, with D maybe TRBD2 (5 bases). The CDR3 runs to 14 residues. Trimming pared 6 bases from V and 6 bases from J, leaving 18 bases between. The germline CDR1 and CDR2 sequences are SGHTA and FQGTGA. The complete variable domain, with remaining parts taken from reference TRBV7-3 and TRBJ2-7, reads GAGVSQTPSNKVTEKGKYVELRCDPISGHTALYWYRQSLGQGPEFLIYFQGTGAADDSGLPNDRFFAVRPEGSVSTLKIQRTERGDSAVYLCASSEGSGSVEQYFGPGTRLTVT.